This T cell receptor (beta chain) appears in the sequencing data of a study of breast tumors, draining lymph nodes, adjacent tissues. Study observations and caveats: Luminal-like breast cancer showed significantly greater tumor-nontumor repertoire similarity than basal-like breast cancer did. Tumor repertoires ranked between lymph nodes and nontumor tissue in diversity, with V and J gene preferences. The lymph node origin of tumor T cells was framed as consistent with a hypothesis, not demonstrated. Data fit most tumor T cells coming from lymph node, expanding in tumor.

This CDR3 contains 13 residues. Per germline, CDR1 SGDLS and CDR2 YYNGEE. Trimming took 0 bases from V and 4 from J, leaving 5 bases between them. In regard to this clonotype: Its target is unknown.

TCRdb reanalysed the multiplex PCR reads using MiXCR and keeps one entry per CDR3 protein. This table has 9,500 to 12,000 distinct CDR3 sequences, less than 60% appearing once. The sample taken for sequencing was breast tumor tissue. The chain joins TRBV9 to TRBJ1-3; possible D gene TRBD1, 5 bases. The clonotype comes from a female donor with breast cancer. Some clones in this sample may be carry-over from other donors' samples. CDR3 sequence: CASSVGDGNTIYF. CDR3 nucleotide sequence: TGTGCCAGCAGCGTAGGGGACGGAAACACCATATATTTT. Combining the CDR3 with reference TRBV9 and TRBJ1-3 gives the whole variable domain DSGVTQTPKHLITATGQRVTLRCSPRSGDLSVYWYQQSLDQGLQFLIQYYNGEERAKGNILERFSAQQFPDLHSELNLSSLELGDSALYFCASSVGDGNTIYFGEGSWLTVV.